This T cell receptor beta chain was sequenced in a study of T cell repertoires in cytomegalovirus infection. On the study more broadly: An indication of both CMV infection and matching HLA type came from public TCR beta signatures. Study-wide results and caveats: CMV-specific HLA-C-restricted TCR beta clonotypes dominated the ex vivo response.

This clonotype was counted ten times or more. Its antigen is unidentified. One entry per CDR3 protein, called by TCRdb with MiXCR from the reads. The table has some 300,000 distinct CDR3 sequences, approximately 8.9% seen once. V shed 5 bases, J shed 6 bases, and the junction held 7 bases outside the gene matches. Germline loops: CDR1 MNHNS, CDR2 SASEGT. The CDR3 is 16 residues long. Material: PBMCs. The rearrangement uses TRBV6-1 and TRBJ2-1, with TRBD2 identical over 13 bases. The sequence came from a human donor in good health (CMV status not recorded). Some clones in this sample may be carry-over from other donors' samples. Here the CDR3 reads CASSPAGLAGSNEQFF. DNA for the CDR3: TGTGCCAGCAGTCCAGCGGGACTAGCGGGGTCCAATGAGCAGTTCTTC.